One T cell receptor beta chain is described in this entry. Its antigen is as yet unknown. The source of the sample is a study of T cell repertoires in cytomegalovirus infection. Study overall: From public TCR beta signatures came an indication of both CMV infection and matching HLA type. General study points: The study found HLA-C-restricted CMV-specific TCR beta clonotypes dominating the ex vivo response.

A single record per CDR3 protein comes from TCRdb applying MiXCR to the reads. The sample includes fewer than 350,000 distinct CDR3 sequences, roughly 9.5% of them seen just once. The CDR3 has 17 amino acids. The V end was cut by 2 bases, the J end by 3 bases, with 19 bases between. Germline V gene sequence: CDR1 MNHEY, CDR2 SVGEGT. The rearrangement joins TRBV6-2 or TRBV6-3 to TRBJ2-5; weak D call: TRBD2 (7 bases). Sequencing was performed on PBMCs. The clonotype originates from a human donor in good health (CMV status not recorded). Some clones in this sample may be carry-over from other donors' samples. The chain's CDR3 is CASSYPLHGGHKETQYF. CDR3 nucleotides: TGTGCCAGCAGTTACCCTCTCCACGGGGGGCATAAAGAGACCCAGTACTTC.